Listed below are T cell receptor beta chains from one sample, sequenced in a study of PD-1 blockade in mismatch repair-deficient tumors. Assay used: immunoSEQ multiplex PCR; TCRdb lists only in-frame clones, some missing. Of 14,000 or so clones listed, more than 75% are singletons. For these TCRs, the target antigens are not known. Sequencing was performed on cells cultured in vitro, taken from a patient treated with pembrolizumab. These receptors were obtained from an adult with mismatch repair-deficient cancer. The CDR3 runs from the conserved cysteine through the conserved F or W. A D gene is named only where the DNA matches it firmly. Rows give clone size only sometimes, using once, few, many, or a class for an expanded clone.

D | J | V | size | CDR3 | DNA
NA | TRBJ2-7 | TRBV28 | NA | CASNPGLQSYEQYF | TGTGCCAGCAACCCGGGACTGCAATCCTACGAGCAGTACTTC
NA | TRBJ1-6 | TRBV30 | once | CAWNSYDNSPLHF | TGTGCCTGGAATTCATACGATAATTCACCCCTCCACTTT
NA | TRBJ2-7 | TRBV30 | NA | CAWSDLGSPYEQYF | TGTGCCTGGAGTGATCTCGGGAGCCCATACGAGCAGTACTTC
NA | TRBJ2-2 | TRBV11-2 | NA | CASSFPLGAGVGTGELFF | TGTGCCAGCAGCTTTCCCTTGGGGGCGGGAGTCGGCACCGGGGAGCTGTTTTTT
NA | TRBJ2-7 | TRBV28 | NA | CASSSPGPISYEQYF | TGTGCCAGCAGTTCCCCGGGACCGATCTCCTACGAGCAGTACTTC
NA | TRBJ2-3 | TRBV7-3 | NA | CASSRRHTDTQYF | TGTGCCAGCAGCCGCCGACACACAGATACGCAGTATTTT
NA | TRBJ2-1 | TRBV9 | NA | CASSGGLIYNEQFF | TGTGCCAGCAGCGGAGGACTAATCTACAATGAGCAGTTCTTC
TRBD1 | TRBJ2-1 | TRBV5-6 | NA | CASSLVGQGSYNEQFF | TGTGCCAGCAGCTTAGTCGGACAGGGGTCCTACAATGAGCAGTTCTTC
NA | TRBJ2-7 | TRBV29-1 | NA | CSYSSEPRGQYF | TGCAGCTACTCTAGCGAGCCACGGGGGCAGTACTTC
NA | TRBJ1-1 | TRBV29-1 | NA | CSVLWGTHEAFF | TGCAGCGTTTTATGGGGGACCCATGAAGCTTTCTTT
NA | TRBJ2-1 | TRBV18 | NA | CASSPGSASLWQFF | TGTGCCAGCTCACCAGGCTCGGCTAGCCTTTGGCAGTTCTTC
TRBD2 | TRBJ2-1 | TRBV5-1 | NA | CASSSSRLAGDNEQFF | TGCGCCAGCAGCTCCTCAAGACTAGCGGGAGACAATGAGCAGTTCTTC
NA | TRBJ1-2 | TRBV6-1 | NA | CASSEAQGGKYGYTF | TGTGCCAGCAGTGAAGCCCAGGGAGGGAAGTATGGCTACACCTTC
TRBD1 | TRBJ1-2 | TRBV28 | NA | CASSSTWTGGFYGYTF | TGTGCCAGCAGTTCTACATGGACAGGGGGCTTCTATGGCTACACCTTC
TRBD2 | TRBJ2-2 | TRBV6-5 | NA | CASSYDGREYAGELFF | TGTGCCAGCAGTTACGATGGGCGGGAGTATGCCGGGGAGCTGTTTTTT
TRBD1 | TRBJ1-2 | TRBV6-5 | NA | CASSSGGYGYTF | TGTGCCAGCAGTTCAGGGGGCTATGGCTACACCTTC
TRBD2 | TRBJ2-5 | TRBV2 | NA | CASSGLGLGVNWGYQETQYF | TGTGCCAGCAGTGGCTTGGGACTAGGCGTAAATTGGGGTTACCAAGAGACCCAGTACTTC
NA | TRBJ1-1 | TRBV19 | NA | CASSITQVGSEAFF | TGTGCCAGTAGTATAACCCAGGTCGGGTCTGAAGCTTTCTTT
NA | TRBJ2-7 | TRBV10-3 | NA | CAISESLGRQTYEQYF | TGTGCCATCAGTGAGTCTCTGGGGAGACAGACCTACGAGCAGTACTTC
TRBD2 | TRBJ2-7 | TRBV11-2 | NA | CASSKSLAGGIYEQYF | TGTGCCAGCAGCAAATCGTTAGCGGGAGGTATATACGAGCAGTACTTC
NA | TRBJ1-1 | TRBV11-3 | NA | CASSLGQPTEAFF | TGTGCCAGCAGCTTAGGACAGCCCACTGAAGCTTTCTTT
TRBD2 | TRBJ2-1 | TRBV7-6 | few | CASSLRLASREQFF | TGTGCCAGCAGCCTGCGACTAGCGTCGAGGGAGCAGTTCTTC
TRBD1 | TRBJ2-1 | TRBV5-4 | NA | CASTAVGQGASYNEQFF | TGTGCCAGCACAGCAGTCGGACAGGGGGCCTCCTACAATGAGCAGTTCTTC
NA | TRBJ1-4 | TRBV13 | few | CASSLRGDPNEKLFF | TGTGCCAGCAGCTTAAGGGGGGACCCAAATGAAAAACTGTTTTTT
TRBD2 | TRBJ2-2 | TRBV5-1 | NA | CASSLVAGPTGELFF | TGCGCCAGCAGCTTGGTAGCGGGTCCCACCGGGGAGCTGTTTTTT
NA | TRBJ1-2 | TRBV30 | NA | CAWNGKTNYGYTF | TGTGCCTGGAACGGAAAAACTAACTATGGCTACACCTTC
NA | TRBJ2-5 | TRBV5-4 | once | CASSLGLGGEETQYF | TGTGCCAGCAGCTTGGGACTAGGGGGCGAAGAGACCCAGTACTTC
NA | TRBJ2-5 | TRBV27 | NA | CATKRGLGAQETQYF | TGTGCCACGAAGAGGGGTTTAGGGGCCCAAGAGACCCAGTACTTC
TRBD1 | TRBJ1-4 | TRBV4-1 | NA | CASSREQGALNEKLFF | TGCGCCAGCAGCCGAGAACAGGGGGCCCTTAATGAAAAACTGTTTTTT
NA | TRBJ2-1 | TRBV7-9 | few | CASLADSYNEQFF | TGTGCCAGCTTAGCGGACTCCTACAATGAGCAGTTCTTC
NA | TRBJ1-5 | TRBV6-1 | NA | CASIQTENQPQHF | TGTGCCAGCATCCAGACAGAGAATCAGCCCCAGCATTTT
TRBD1 | TRBJ1-4 | TRBV30 | NA | CAWSGLRVTGGGSEKLFF | TGTGCCTGGAGTGGCTTGAGGGTGACAGGGGGCGGTTCCGAAAAACTGTTTTTT
NA | TRBJ1-1 | TRBV28 | NA | CASSLGGAGTEAFF | TGTGCCAGCAGTTTGGGGGGCGCGGGCACTGAAGCTTTCTTT
NA | TRBJ2-3 | TRBV20-1 | NA | CSAPWADTQYF | TGCAGTGCTCCATGGGCAGATACGCAGTATTTT
NA | TRBJ1-2 | TRBV6-5 | NA | CASSPKDKNYGYTF | TGTGCCAGCAGTCCCAAAGACAAGAACTATGGCTACACCTTC
NA | TRBJ1-2 | TRBV5-4 | few | CASSLAQNNVYTF | TGTGCCAGCAGCTTGGCACAGAATAATGTCTACACCTTC
NA | TRBJ1-1 | TRBV9 | NA | CASSVVGRGREGFTEAFF | TGTGCCAGCAGCGTAGTCGGCAGGGGTCGGGAAGGATTCACTGAAGCTTTCTTT
NA | TRBJ1-5 | TRBV28 | once | CASSSLGGSNQPQHF | TGTGCCAGCAGTTCTCTAGGGGGTAGCAATCAGCCCCAGCATTTT
TRBD2 | TRBJ2-7 | TRBV29-1 | NA | CSVRGGRTREQYF | TGCAGCGTTCGGGGGGGGAGAACTAGAGAGCAGTACTTC
TRBD1 | TRBJ1-4 | TRBV27 | NA | CASSPSGTGGGKLFF | TGTGCCAGCAGTCCCTCCGGGACAGGGGGCGGAAAACTGTTTTTT
NA | TRBJ2-1 | TRBV7-8 | once | CASSTPTSHEQFF | TGTGCCAGCAGCACACCTACTAGTCATGAGCAGTTCTTC
TRBD2 | TRBJ2-2 | TRBV25-1 | once | CASSFGLAGVGGELFF | TGTGCCAGCAGTTTTGGACTAGCGGGAGTAGGCGGGGAGCTGTTTTTT
NA | TRBJ1-1 | TRBV5-4 | few | CASSLGSGLNTEAFF | TGTGCCAGCAGCTTGGGTTCAGGACTGAACACTGAAGCTTTCTTT
NA | TRBJ2-7 | TRBV28 | NA | CASSLGRGPLSYEQYF | TGTGCCAGCAGTTTGGGAAGGGGACCCCTCTCCTACGAGCAGTACTTC
NA | TRBJ1-3 | TRBV9 | NA | CASSVRGRDGNTIYF | TGTGCCAGCAGCGTAAGAGGGCGGGATGGAAACACCATATATTTT